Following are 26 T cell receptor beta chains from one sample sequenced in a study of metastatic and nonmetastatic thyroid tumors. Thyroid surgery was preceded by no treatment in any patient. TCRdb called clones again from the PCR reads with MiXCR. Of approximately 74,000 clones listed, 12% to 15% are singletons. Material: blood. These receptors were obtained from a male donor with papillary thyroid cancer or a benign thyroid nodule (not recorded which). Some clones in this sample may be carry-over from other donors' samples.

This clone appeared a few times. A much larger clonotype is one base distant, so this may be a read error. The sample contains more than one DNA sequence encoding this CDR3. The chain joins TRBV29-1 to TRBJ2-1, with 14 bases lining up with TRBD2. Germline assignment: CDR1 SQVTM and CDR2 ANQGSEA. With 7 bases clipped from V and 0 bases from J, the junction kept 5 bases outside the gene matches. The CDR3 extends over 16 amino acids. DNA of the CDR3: TGCAGCGCACCGACTAGCGGGGGGGTCTCCTACAATGAGCAGTTCTTC. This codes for CSAPTSGGVSYNEQFF.

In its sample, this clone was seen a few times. CDR3 in amino acids: CASTSGGSGHYF. CDR3 nucleotide sequence: TGTGCCAGCACCTCCGGGGGAAGCGGGCATTACTTC. The chain is built from TRBV6-2 or TRBV6-3 and TRBJ2-7, with a weak D call TRBD2 (6 bases). This CDR3 comprises 12 residues. V gave up 7 bases and J gave up 13 bases, with 20 bases separating them. Germline-derived CDR1 and CDR2 are MNHEY and SVGEGT.

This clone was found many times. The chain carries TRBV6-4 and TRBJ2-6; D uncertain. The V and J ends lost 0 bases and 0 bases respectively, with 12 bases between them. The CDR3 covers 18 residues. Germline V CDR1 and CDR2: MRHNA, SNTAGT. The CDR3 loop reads CASSDSVAGPSGANVLTF. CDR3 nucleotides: TGTGCCAGCAGTGACTCCGTGGCAGGCCCCTCTGGGGCCAACGTCCTGACTTTC.

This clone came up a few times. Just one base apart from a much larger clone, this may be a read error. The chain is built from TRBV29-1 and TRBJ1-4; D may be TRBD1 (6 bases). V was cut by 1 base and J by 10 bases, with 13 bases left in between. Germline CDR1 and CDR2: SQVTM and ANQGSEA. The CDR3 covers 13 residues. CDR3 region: CSVEGGADGKLFF. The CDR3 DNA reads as TGCAGCGTTGAAGGGGGGGCGGATGGAAAACTGTTTTTT.

This chain's CDR3 is CASSYSQGAAEAFF. As DNA, the CDR3 is TGTGCCAGCAGTTACTCACAGGGGGCCGCTGAAGCTTTCTTT. The chain carries TRBV6-5 and TRBJ1-1; 9 bases match TRBD1. Trimming at V came to 0 bases and at J to 6 bases, leaving 2 bases not matched to a gene. CDR1 and CDR2 from the germline V gene are MNHEY and SVGAGI. The CDR3 consists of 14 residues.

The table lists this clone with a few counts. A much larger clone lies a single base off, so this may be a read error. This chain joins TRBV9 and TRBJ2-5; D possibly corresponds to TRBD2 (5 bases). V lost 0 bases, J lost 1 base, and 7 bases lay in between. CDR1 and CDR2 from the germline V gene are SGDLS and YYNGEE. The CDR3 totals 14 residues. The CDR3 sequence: CASSVAGSQETQYF. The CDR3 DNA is TGTGCCAGCAGCGTAGCGGGATCCCAAGAGACCCAGTACTTC.

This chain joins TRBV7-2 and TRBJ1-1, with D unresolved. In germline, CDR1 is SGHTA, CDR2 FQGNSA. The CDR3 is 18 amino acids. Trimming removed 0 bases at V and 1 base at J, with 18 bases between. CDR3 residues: CTSSLAYLGAGSNTEAFF. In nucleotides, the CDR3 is TGTACCAGCAGCTTAGCTTATCTGGGTGCGGGGTCGAACACTGAAGCTTTCTTT.

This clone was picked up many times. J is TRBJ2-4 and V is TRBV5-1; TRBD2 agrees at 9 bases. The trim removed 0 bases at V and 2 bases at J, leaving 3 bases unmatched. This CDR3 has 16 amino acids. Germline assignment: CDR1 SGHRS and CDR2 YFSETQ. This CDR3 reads CASSLVASGTKNIQYF. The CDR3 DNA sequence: TGCGCCAGCAGCTTGGTAGCTAGCGGGACCAAAAACATTCAGTACTTC. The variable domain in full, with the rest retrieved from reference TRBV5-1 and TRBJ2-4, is KAGVTQTPRYLIKTRGQQVTLSCSPISGHRSVSWYQQTPGQGLQFLFEYFSETQRNKGNFPGRFSGRQFSNSRSEMNVSTLELGDSALYLCASSLVASGTKNIQYFGAGTRLSVL.

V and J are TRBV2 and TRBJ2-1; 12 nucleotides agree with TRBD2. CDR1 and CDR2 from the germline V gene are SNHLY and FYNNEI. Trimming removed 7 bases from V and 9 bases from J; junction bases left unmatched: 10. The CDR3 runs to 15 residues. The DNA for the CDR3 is TGTGCCAGCATCGGGACTAGCGGGCTAGGTAGTGAGCAGTTCTTC. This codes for CASIGTSGLGSEQFF.

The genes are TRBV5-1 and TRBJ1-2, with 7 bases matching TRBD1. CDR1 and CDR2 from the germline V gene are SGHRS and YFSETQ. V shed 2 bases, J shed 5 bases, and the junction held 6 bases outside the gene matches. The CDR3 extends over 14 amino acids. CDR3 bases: TGCGCCAGCAGCTTTGTCCAGGGGGGATATGGCTACACCTTC. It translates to CASSFVQGGYGYTF.

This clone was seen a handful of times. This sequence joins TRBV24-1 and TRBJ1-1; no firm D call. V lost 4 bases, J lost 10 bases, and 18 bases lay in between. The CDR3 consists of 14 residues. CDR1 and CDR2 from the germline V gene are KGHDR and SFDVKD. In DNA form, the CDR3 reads TGTGCCACCAGTGACCCGCGGCGGGGTAGTGTAGCTTTCTTT. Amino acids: CATSDPRRGSVAFF.

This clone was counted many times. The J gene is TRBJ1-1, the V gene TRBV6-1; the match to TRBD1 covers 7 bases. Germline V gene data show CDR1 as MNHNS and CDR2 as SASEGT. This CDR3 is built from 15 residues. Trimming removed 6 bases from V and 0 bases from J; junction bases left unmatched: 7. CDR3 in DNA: TGTGCCAGCAGCCCCAGGGGGACGGTGAACACTGAAGCTTTCTTT. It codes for CASSPRGTVNTEAFF.

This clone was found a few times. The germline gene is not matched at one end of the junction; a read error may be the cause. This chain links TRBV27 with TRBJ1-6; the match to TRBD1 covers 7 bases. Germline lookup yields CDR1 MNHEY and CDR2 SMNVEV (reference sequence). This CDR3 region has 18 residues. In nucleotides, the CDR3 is TGTGCCAGCAGTCAGACCGGACAGGCCTCCGATTATAATTCACACCTCCACTTT. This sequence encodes CASSQTGQASDYNSHLHF.

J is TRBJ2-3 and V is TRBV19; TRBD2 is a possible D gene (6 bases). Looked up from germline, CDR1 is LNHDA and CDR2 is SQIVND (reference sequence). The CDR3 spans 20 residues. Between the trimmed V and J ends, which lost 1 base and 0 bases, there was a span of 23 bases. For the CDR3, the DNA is TGTGCCAGTAGTATAGTATTCCAGGGACTCCCGTCGTATAGCACAGATACGCAGTATTTT. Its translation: CASSIVFQGLPSYSTDTQYF.

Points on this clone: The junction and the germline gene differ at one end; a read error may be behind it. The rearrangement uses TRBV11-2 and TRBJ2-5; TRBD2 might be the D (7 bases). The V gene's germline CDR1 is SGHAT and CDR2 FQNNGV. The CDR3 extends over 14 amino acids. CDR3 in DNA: TGTGCCAGCAGATTAGAACCCACAGCGGGGACACAGTACTTC. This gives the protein CASRLEPTAGTQYF.

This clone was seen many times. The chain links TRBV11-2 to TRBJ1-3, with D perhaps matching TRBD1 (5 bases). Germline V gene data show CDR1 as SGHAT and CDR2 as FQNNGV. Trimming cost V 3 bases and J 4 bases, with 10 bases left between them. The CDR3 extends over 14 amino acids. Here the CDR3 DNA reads TGTGCCAGCAGCTTGGGGGGTGAAGGAAACACCATATATTTT. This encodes CASSLGGEGNTIYF.

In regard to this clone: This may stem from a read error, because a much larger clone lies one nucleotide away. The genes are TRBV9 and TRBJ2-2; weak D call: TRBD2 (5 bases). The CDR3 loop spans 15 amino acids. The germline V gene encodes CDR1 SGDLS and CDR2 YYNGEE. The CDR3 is CASSDEGANTGELSF. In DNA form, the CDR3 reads TGTGCCAGCAGCGACGAAGGAGCGAACACCGGGGAGCTGTCTTTT.

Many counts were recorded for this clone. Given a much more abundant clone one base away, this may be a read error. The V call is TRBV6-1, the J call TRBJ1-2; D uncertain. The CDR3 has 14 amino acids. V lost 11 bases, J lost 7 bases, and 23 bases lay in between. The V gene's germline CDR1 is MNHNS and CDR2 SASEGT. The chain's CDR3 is CARAFLDLVGGYTF. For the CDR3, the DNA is TGTGCCCGCGCTTTTTTGGACTTGGTGGGTGGCTACACCTTC.

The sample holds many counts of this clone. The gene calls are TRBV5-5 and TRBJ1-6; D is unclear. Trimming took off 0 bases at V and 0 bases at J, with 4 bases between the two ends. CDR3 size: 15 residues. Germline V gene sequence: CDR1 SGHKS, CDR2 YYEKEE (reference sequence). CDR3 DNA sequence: TGTGCCAGCAGCTTGGATATCTCCTATAATTCACCCCTCCACTTT. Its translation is CASSLDISYNSPLHF.

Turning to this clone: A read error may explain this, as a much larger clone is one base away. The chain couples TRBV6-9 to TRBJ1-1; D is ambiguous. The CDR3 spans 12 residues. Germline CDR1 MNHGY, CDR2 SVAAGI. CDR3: CASGLAGTEAFF. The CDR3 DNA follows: TGTGCCAGCGGTTTGGCAGGCACTGAGGCTTTCTTT.

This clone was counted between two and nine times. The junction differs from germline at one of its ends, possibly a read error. The CDR3 sequence is CASSYGPGGYDQYF. The CDR3 DNA is TGTGCCAGCAGTTACGGTCCGGGAGGGTACGATCAGTACTTC. This chain joins TRBV6-2 or TRBV6-3 and TRBJ2-7; 8 bases align to TRBD2. The CDR3 has 14 amino acids. Germline V gene data show CDR1 as MNHEY and CDR2 as SVGEGT.

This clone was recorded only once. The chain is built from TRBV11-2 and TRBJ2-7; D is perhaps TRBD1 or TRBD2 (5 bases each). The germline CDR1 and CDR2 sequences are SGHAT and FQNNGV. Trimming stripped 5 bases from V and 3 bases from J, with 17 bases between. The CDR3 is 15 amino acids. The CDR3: CASSLTRGRYYEQYF. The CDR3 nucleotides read TGTGCCAGCAGCCTAACCCGGGGCAGATACTACGAGCAGTACTTC.

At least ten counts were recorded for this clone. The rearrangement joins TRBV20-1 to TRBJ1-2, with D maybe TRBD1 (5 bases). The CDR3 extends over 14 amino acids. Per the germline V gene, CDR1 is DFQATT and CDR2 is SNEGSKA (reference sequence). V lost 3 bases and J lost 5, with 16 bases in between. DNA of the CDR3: TGCAGTGCTAGGGGAACAGGCTTCCCTTATGGCTACACCTTC. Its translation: CSARGTGFPYGYTF.

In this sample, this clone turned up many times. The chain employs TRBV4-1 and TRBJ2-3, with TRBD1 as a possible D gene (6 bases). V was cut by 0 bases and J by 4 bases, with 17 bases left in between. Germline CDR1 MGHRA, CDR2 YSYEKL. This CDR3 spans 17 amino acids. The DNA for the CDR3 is TGCGCCAGCAGCCAAGAGCCCCCAGGGGCACAGGCAGATACGCAGTATTTT. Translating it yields CASSQEPPGAQADTQYF.

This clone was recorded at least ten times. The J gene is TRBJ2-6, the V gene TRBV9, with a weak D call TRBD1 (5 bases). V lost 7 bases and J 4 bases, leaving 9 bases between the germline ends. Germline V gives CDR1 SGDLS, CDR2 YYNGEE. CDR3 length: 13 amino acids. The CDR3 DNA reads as TGTGCCAGCGGGGCGAGGGGGGCCAACGTCCTGACTTTC. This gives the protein CASGARGANVLTF.

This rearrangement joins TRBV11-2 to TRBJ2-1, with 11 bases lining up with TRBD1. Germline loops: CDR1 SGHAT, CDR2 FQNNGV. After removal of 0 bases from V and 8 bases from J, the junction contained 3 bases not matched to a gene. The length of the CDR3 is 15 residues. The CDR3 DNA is TGTGCCAGCAGCTTAGACGGACAGGGGGCGTATGAGCAGTTCTTC. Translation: CASSLDGQGAYEQFF.